This T cell receptor beta chain was identified during a study of cytomegalovirus exposure and HLA in healthy donors. The PCR was carried out with 60 Vbeta primers and 13 Jbeta primers. The table came from immunoSEQ multiplex PCR; TCRdb's copy has only in-frame clones and leaves some out. Of 100,000 to 150,000 clones in the sample, approximately 78% were seen once. V was pared by 2 bases and J by 9 bases, with 13 bases of the junction left unmatched. CDR1 is MNHEY and CDR2 is SVGAGI in the germline V gene. The CDR3 covers 16 residues. The sequenced sample consisted of PBMCs. This TCR derives from a woman in her 30s in good health and CMV-seronegative. The chain is built from TRBV6-5 and TRBJ1-3, with 7 bases that match TRBD1. The DNA for the CDR3 is TGTGCCAGCAGTTACGGCCGAGACAGGGAGGTCGGCACCATATATTTT. This encodes CASSYGRDREVGTIYF.